This section outlines one T cell receptor (beta chain) sequence together with its context. The CDR3 is 17 amino acids. J lost 4 bases, V lost 3 bases, and 7 bases had no gene match. Germline V gene data show CDR1 as SGDLS and CDR2 as YYNGEE. The sample comes from a study of blood T cell repertoires in COVID-19. In the study overall: There were acute and convalescent COVID-19 samples, and they came from the United States, Italy and Spain. From T cells, B-cell-depleted T cells, or PBMCs came the material, which was cDNA or gDNA.

Authors' methods: Reference gene primer amplification in the assay estimated nucleated cell counts. Using immunoSEQ multiplex PCR, the repertoire was profiled, and TCRdb retains in-frame clones only, with some absent. V and J calls plus clone size are reproduced from that table; the DNA served to infer D and trimming. The sample lists approximately 350,000 clones, roughly 90% seen once, with roughly 6.6% in the top ten. In Seattle, patients joined the study during active infection and were tracked longitudinally. The sequenced material came from peripheral blood. The TCR comes from a woman between 65 and 79 years old with COVID-19, enrolled during active disease. This chain links TRBV9 with TRBJ1-4; 12 bases map to TRBD1. Here the CDR3 reads CASSGGTGGFLNEKLFF. The CDR3 DNA follows: TGTGCCAGCAGCGGTGGGACAGGGGGCTTTCTTAATGAAAAACTGTTTTTT.